Sequencing of this TCR beta chain was carried out in a study of shared clonotypes between healthy human individuals. Study at large: Two women and a few men aged 18 to 49 served as donors. General study results and limits: An effect of sequencing depth on clonotype sharing among donors was expected.

The J segment lost 2 bases and the V segment lost 1 base, leaving 5 bases of the junction unmatched. The germline V gene encodes CDR1 MNHNY and CDR2 SVGAGI (reference sequence). The CDR3 loop spans 15 amino acids. Only CD45RO-negative cells positively selected for CCR7 counted as naive CD8 cells, so terminally differentiated effector memory CD45RA+ cells were excluded. All donors were Caucasian adults living in Nashville, Tennessee. Sequencing was performed with immunoSEQ multiplex PCR; in TCRdb, only in-frame clones are kept and a portion is missing. The sample lists nearly 2 million clones, about 95% occurring once. To note about this clone: Its specificity is not known.

This sequence was found in a man between 18 and 35 years old in good health. Sequencing was done on a sample of naive CD8+ T cells sorted from blood. The rearrangement links TRBV6-6 to TRBJ2-7, with TRBD2 matching 7 bases. This CDR3 reads CASSYLTSPPYEQYF. DNA of the CDR3: TGTGCCAGCAGTTACTTGACTAGCCCTCCCTACGAGCAGTACTTC.